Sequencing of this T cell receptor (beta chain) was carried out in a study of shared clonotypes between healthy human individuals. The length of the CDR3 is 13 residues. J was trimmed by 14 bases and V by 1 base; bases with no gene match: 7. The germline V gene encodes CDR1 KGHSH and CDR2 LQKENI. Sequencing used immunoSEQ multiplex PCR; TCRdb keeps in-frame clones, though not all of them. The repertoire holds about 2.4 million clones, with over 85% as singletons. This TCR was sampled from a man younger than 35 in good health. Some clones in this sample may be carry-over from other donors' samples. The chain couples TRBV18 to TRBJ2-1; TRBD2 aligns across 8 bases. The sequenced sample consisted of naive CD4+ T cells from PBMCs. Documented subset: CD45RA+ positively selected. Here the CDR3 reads CASSPLTLAAEFF. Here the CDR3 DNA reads TGTGCCAGCTCACCACTTACACTAGCGGCCGAGTTCTTC. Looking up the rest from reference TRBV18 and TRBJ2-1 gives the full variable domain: NAGVMQNPRHLVRRRGQEARLRCSPMKGHSHVYWYRQLPEEGLKFMVYLQKENIIDESGMPKERFSAEFPKEGPSILRIQQVVRGDSAAYFCASSPLTLAAEFFGPGTRLTVL.